This TCR beta chain was sequenced during a study of shared clonotypes between healthy human individuals. Germline assignment: CDR1 LNHDA and CDR2 SQIVND (reference sequence). The V end lost 4 bases, the J end lost 3 bases, and 16 bases lay between the germline ends. This CDR3 region has 16 residues. The unsorted samples took tens of millions of PBMCs to get genomic DNA. TCRdb's copy holds only in-frame clones and misses some; the assay was immunoSEQ multiplex PCR. The repertoire includes about 480,000 clones, roughly 78% of them detected once, and 10% to 15% sits in the top ten. This chain links TRBV19 with TRBJ1-5; maybe TRBD1 (5 bases). This receptor was obtained from a woman between 35 and 50 years old in good health. Some clones in this sample may be carry-over from other donors' samples. What was sequenced was PBMCs. The CDR3 nucleotides are TGTGCCAGTAGTACCTACCGAGTGGGGGACAATCAGCCCCAGCATTTT. This translates into CASSTYRVGDNQPQHF.